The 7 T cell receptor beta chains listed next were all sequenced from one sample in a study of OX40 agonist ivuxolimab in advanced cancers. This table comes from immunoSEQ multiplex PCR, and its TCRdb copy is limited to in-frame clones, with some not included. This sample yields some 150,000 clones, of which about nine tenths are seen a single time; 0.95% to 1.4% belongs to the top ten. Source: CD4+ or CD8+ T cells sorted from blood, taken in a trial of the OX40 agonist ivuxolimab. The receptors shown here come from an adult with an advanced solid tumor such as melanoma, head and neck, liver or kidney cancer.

Here the CDR3 DNA reads TGTGCCAGCAGTGAACTGAACACTGAAGCTTTCTTT. Protein sequence: CASSELNTEAFF. This chain joins TRBV28 and TRBJ1-1; D not certain. V lost 5 bases and J lost 0, with 4 bases in between. The germline V gene has CDR1 MDHEN and CDR2 SYDVKM. This CDR3 is 12 amino acids long.

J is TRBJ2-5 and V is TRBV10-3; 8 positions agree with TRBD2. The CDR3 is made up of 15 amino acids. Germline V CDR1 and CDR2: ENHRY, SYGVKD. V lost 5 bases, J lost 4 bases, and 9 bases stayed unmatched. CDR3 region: CAISPGRGVGETQYF. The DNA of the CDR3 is TGTGCCATCAGTCCCGGGCGGGGGGTTGGAGAGACCCAGTACTTC.

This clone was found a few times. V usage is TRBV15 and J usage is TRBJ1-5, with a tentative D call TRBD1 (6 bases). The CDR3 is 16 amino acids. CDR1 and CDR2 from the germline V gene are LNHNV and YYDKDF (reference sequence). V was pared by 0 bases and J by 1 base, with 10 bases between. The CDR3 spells CATSRDLRGSNQPQHF. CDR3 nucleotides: TGTGCCACCAGCAGAGATTTGAGGGGGAGCAATCAGCCCCAGCATTTT. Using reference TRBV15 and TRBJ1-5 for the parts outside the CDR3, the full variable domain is DAMVIQNPRYQVTQFGKPVTLSCSQTLNHNVMYWYQQKSSQAPKLLFHYYDKDFNNEADTPDNFQSRRPNTSFCFLDIRSPGLGDTAMYLCATSRDLRGSNQPQHFGDGTRLSIL.

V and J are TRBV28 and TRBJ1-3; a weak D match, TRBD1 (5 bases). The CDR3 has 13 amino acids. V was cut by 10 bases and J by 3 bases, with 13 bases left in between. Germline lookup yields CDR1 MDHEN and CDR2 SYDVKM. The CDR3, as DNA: TGTGCCACCACGGGGGGTTATGGAAACACCATATATTTT. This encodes CATTGGYGNTIYF.

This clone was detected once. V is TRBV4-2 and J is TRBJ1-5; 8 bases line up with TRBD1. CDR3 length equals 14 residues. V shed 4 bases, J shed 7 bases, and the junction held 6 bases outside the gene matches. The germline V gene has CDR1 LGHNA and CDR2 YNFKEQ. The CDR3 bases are TGTGCCAGCAGCCTAATCGACAGGGGACAGCCCCAGCATTTT. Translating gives CASSLIDRGQPQHF.

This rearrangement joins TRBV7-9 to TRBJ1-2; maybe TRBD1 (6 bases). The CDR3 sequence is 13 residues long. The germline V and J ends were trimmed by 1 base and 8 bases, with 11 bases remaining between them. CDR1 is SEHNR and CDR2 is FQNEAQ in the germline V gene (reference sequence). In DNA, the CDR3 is TGTGCCAGCAGCTTAGAAACAGGGAGAGGCTACACCTTC. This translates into CASSLETGRGYTF.

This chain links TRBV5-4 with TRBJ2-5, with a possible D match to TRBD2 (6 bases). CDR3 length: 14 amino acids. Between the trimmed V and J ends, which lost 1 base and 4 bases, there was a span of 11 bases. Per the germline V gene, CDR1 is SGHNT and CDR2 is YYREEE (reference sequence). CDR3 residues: CASSLHGGRETQYF. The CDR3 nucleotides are TGTGCCAGCAGCTTGCACGGAGGGAGAGAGACCCAGTACTTC.